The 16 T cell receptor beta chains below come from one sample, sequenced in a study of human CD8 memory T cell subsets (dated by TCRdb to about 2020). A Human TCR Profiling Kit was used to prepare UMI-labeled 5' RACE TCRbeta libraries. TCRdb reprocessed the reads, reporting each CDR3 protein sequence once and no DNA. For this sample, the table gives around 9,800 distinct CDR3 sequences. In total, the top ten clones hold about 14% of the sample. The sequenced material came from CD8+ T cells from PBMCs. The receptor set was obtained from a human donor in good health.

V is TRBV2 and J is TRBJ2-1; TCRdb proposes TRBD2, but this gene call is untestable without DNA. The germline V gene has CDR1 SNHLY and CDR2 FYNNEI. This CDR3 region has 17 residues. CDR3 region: CASRVRSGSWAYNEQFF. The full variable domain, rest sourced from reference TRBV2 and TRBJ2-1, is EPEVTQTPSHQVTQMGQEVILRCVPISNHLYFYWYRQILGQKVEFLVSFYNNEISEKSEIFDDQFSVERPDGSNFTLKIRSTKLEDSAMYFCASRVRSGSWAYNEQFFGPGTRLTVL.

This CDR3 reads CASSYGGSNTGELFF. The gene calls are TRBV6-5 and TRBJ2-2; checking the TCRdb D call of TRBD1 is not possible without DNA. This CDR3 is built from 15 residues. Germline V gene lookup returns CDR1 MNHEY and CDR2 SVGAGI.

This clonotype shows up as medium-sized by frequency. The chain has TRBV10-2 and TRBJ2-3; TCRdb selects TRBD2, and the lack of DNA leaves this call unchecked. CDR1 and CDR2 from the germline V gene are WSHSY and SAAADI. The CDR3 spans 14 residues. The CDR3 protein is CASSVAGPADTQYF.

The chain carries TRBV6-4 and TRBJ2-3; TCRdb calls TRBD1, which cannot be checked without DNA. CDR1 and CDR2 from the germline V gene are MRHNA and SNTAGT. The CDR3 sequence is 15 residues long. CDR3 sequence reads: CASSTTYPAADTQYF.

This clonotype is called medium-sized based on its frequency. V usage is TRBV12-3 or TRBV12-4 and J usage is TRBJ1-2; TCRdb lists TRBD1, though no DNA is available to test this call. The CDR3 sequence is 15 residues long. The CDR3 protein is CASSSPSTGGYGYTF.

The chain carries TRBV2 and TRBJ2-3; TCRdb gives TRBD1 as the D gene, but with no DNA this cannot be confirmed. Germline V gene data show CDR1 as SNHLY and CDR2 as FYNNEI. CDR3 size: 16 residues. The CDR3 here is CASSSPRTGPTDTQYF. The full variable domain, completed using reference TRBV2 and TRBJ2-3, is EPEVTQTPSHQVTQMGQEVILRCVPISNHLYFYWYRQILGQKVEFLVSFYNNEISEKSEIFDDQFSVERPDGSNFTLKIRSTKLEDSAMYFCASSSPRTGPTDTQYFGPGTRLTVL.

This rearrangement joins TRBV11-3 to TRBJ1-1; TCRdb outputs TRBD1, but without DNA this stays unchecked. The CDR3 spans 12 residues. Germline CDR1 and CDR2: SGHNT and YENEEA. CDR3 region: CASRRDMSEAFF.

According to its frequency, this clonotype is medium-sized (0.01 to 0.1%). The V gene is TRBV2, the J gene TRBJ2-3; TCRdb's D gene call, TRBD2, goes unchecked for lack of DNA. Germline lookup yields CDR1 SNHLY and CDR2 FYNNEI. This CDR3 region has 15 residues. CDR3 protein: CASSPGTSSTDTQYF.

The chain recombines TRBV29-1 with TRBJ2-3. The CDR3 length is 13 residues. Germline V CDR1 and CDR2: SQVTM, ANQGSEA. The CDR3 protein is CSVVRPTENTQYF.

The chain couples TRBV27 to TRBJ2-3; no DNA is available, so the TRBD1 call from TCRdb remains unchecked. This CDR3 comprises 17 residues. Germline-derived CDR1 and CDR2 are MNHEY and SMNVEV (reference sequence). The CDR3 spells CASSRIGTGGGTDTQYF.

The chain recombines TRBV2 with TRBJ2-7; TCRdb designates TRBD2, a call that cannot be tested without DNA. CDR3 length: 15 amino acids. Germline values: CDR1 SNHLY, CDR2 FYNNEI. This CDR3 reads CASSELSGRVYEQYF.

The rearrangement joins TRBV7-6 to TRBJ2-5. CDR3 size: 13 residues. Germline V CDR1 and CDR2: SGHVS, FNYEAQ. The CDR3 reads CASSSRTKETQYF.

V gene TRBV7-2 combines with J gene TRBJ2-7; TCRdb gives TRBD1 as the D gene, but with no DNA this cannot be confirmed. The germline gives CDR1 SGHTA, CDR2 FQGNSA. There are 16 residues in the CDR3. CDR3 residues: CASSLFSGTGLYEQYF.

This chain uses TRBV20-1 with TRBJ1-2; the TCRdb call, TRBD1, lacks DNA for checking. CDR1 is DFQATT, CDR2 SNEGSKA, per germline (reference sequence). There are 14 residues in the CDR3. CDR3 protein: CSAPPGGTNYGYTF.

CDR3 amino acids: CASSAGTSGGAWNEQFF. The gene calls are TRBV11-3 and TRBJ2-1; TCRdb picks TRBD2, but there is no DNA to check that call. The CDR3 is made up of 17 amino acids. Per germline, CDR1 SGHNT and CDR2 YENEEA.

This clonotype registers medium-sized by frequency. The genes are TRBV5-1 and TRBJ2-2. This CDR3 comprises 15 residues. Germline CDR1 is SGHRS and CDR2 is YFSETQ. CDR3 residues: CASSLGASNTGELFF.